This passage covers 8 T cell receptor beta chains from one sample sequenced in a study of graft-versus-host responses after intestinal transplantation. Assay: immunoSEQ multiplex PCR; the TCRdb copy retains only in-frame clones and omits some. The sample has around 8,100 clones, 80% to 85% seen once. To release intraepithelial and lamina propria lymphocytes, the graft tissue was processed. The sample consisted of ileum tissue, taken roughly 19 weeks after transplant. The receptors here all came from a human patient who received an intestinal transplant, so some T cells may come from the graft donor.

DNA for the CDR3: TGTGCCAGCAGTGAAGGGGGCCCTTATGGCTACACCTTC. Encoded protein: CASSEGGPYGYTF. The chain joins TRBV6-1 to TRBJ1-2; tentatively, D is TRBD1 (5 bases). V gave up 1 base and J gave up 5 bases, with 8 bases separating them. CDR1 is MNHNS and CDR2 is SASEGT in the germline V gene. This CDR3 contains 13 residues.

The chain combines TRBV5-1 with TRBJ2-3; 7 bases are shared with TRBD2. The ends lost 0 bases at V and 6 bases at J; junction bases unmatched: 13. This CDR3 is 17 amino acids long. CDR1 and CDR2 (germline): SGHRS, YFSETQ. This chain's CDR3 is CASSLGLAVNVRDTQYF. CDR3 nucleotide sequence: TGCGCCAGCAGCTTGGGCCTAGCGGTTAACGTGAGGGATACGCAGTATTTT.

The chain has TRBV5-1 and TRBJ1-6; D is possibly TRBD1 (5 bases). V dropped 5 bases and J dropped 7 bases, with 13 bases sitting between them. The length of the CDR3 is 14 residues. CDR1 and CDR2 (germline): SGHRS, YFSETQ. For the CDR3, the DNA is TGCGCCAGCAGTTATGACAGCCCGAATTCACCCCTCCACTTT. Translation: CASSYDSPNSPLHF.

This clone has a handful of counts. The rearrangement uses TRBV18 and TRBJ2-1; 9 bases are shared with TRBD2. V lost 1 base to trimming and J lost 8 bases; unmatched junction nucleotides: 0. CDR1 is KGHSH, CDR2 LQKENI, per germline. The CDR3 extends over 13 amino acids. CDR3 nucleotide sequence: TGTGCCAGCTCACCACTAGCGGGGGATGAGCAGTTCTTC. Residues: CASSPLAGDEQFF.

This chain joins TRBV29-1 and TRBJ1-5; TRBD1 might be the D (5 bases). The J call is doubtful: the DNA matches TRBJ2-3 better. This CDR3 spans 12 amino acids. Germline V gives CDR1 SQVTM, CDR2 ANQGSEA. CDR3 nucleotides: TGCAGCGTTGCCCAGGGCAATCAGCCACAGTATTTT. It is translated as CSVAQGNQPQYF.

Of note for this clone: The sample contains more than one DNA sequence encoding this CDR3. V gene TRBV7-3 combines with J gene TRBJ2-1; D call uncertain. V lost 2 bases, J lost 0 bases, and 8 bases lay in between. CDR1 SGHTA and CDR2 FQGTGA come from the germline V gene. This CDR3 comprises 15 residues. The CDR3 DNA is TGTGCCAGCAGCTTAGAACCTAGCTCCTACAATGAGCAGTTCTTC. Protein product: CASSLEPSSYNEQFF.

The genes are TRBV11-2 and TRBJ1-1, with D hard to call. The CDR3 loop spans 12 amino acids. Germline CDR1 reads SGHAT; CDR2 reads FQNNGV. The germline V and J ends were trimmed by 4 bases and 4 bases, with 7 bases remaining between them. In DNA, the CDR3 is TGTGCCAGCAGCTGGACCGGCACTGAAGCTTTCTTT. Translation gives CASSWTGTEAFF.

The chain recombines TRBV5-1 with TRBJ1-2; D gene unclear. V dropped 1 base and J dropped 6 bases, with 28 bases sitting between them. CDR3 size: 19 residues. Germline assignment: CDR1 SGHRS and CDR2 YFSETQ. The DNA of the CDR3 is TGCGCCAGCAGCTTGACCCACGGGAATGGCGTAGGGTTTCGGAATGGCTACACCTTC. Its protein product is CASSLTHGNGVGFRNGYTF.